This record concerns one TCR beta chain sequence. Its specific antigen is unknown. Base qualities are missing; no much larger clone stands one base away. The CDR3 starts with the cysteine, ends with the phenylalanine, and has 14 residues. CDR3 DNA only is kept here, 42 bases in frame from base 1. CDR1 is given as GTSNPN and CDR2 as SVGIG, both from the germline V gene (reference sequence). V and J lose 4 bases and 1 base, and a span of 13 bases separates them. Enrolling through a virtual design, the prospective study's participants ranged in age from roughly 18 to 100 years and lived across roughly 24 United States geographic areas. Cohort assignment in the prospective study relied on participant-reported clinical history from a screening survey and a study questionnaire. Exposed participants had been in contact with someone with a PCR-confirmed or clinician-diagnosed COVID-19 case within 2 weeks of study entry. In the prospective study, whole blood, serum and a nasopharyngeal or oropharyngeal swab were collected from each participant by mobile phlebotomists. Participants in the prospective study had the option to provide additional blood draws and questionnaires over a roughly 2-month period. Prospective study blood samples were shipped either frozen or at room temperature before DNA extraction.

TCRbeta CDR3 regions were amplified from genomic DNA using the immunoSEQ Assay, a bias-controlled multiplex PCR. In the original analysis: Nucleated cell counts per sample were estimated from amplification of reference gene primers within the assay. To quantify the absolute abundance of each unique TCRbeta CDR3 rearrangement, sequence reads were collapsed and filtered. For each sample, productive Simpson clonality was calculated as the square root of Simpson's diversity index across productive rearrangements. Here the immuneACCESS table is served through TCRdb, limited to in-frame sequences with V and J called. Missing clones are a known gap in these copies; in checked studies unresolved V genes cover under half, and the rest lacks a known reason. For V, J and clone size, that table is used; D and trimming come from the DNA. The sample table shows more than 300,000 clones, and roughly nine tenths are seen once. The ten largest clones capture about 4.2% of the sample.

The data belong to a study of blood T cell repertoires in COVID-19 (dated by TCRdb to the early 2020s). Notes on the research overall: Samples from collaborators originated in the United States, Italy and Spain and spanned both the acute and convalescent phases of COVID-19. The material from the prospective study consisted of cDNA or gDNA derived from T cells, B-cell-depleted T cells, or PBMCs. Subjects who had been exposed to COVID-19, were actively infected with it, or had recovered from it provided the deeply sampled blood TCRbeta repertoires that made up the dataset. The repertoires were made available in a free public database intended to serve as a resource for research on the immune response to SARS-CoV-2. Samples came from the ongoing ImmuneRACE study (first 160 participants) plus 1,254 subjects from 6 global collaborators. Sample metadata almost always included a de-identified subject ID, COVID-19 status, age in years and sex. HLA class I and class II types, where available, came from metadata supplied by the sample provider rather than from assay-based typing. Points the paper makes about the study in general: The quantity of clinical and demographic metadata differed by source and by participant and was supplied without curation.

The sequence joins TRBV30 to TRBJ1-1, with the D gene call left open. The sequencing sample was made of PBMCs or T cells enriched from blood (not recorded which). The source is a woman in her twenties or thirties who had been exposed to COVID-19. The CDR3 protein: CAWTLRAPNTEAFF. The DNA reads TGTGCCTGGACCCTCCGCGCCCCGAACACTGAAGCTTTCTTT.